What follows describes a single TCR beta chain. What it binds is unknown. The data were taken from a study of cytomegalovirus exposure and HLA in healthy donors. Assay used: immunoSEQ multiplex PCR; TCRdb lists only in-frame clones, some missing. In the table there are about 160,000 clones, just under 90% of which are singletons. These donors were members of the approximately 110-subject validation cohort, a group separate from the approximately 670-subject first cohort. V was pared by 5 bases and J by 5 bases, with 4 bases of the junction left unmatched. This CDR3 spans 14 amino acids. The germline V gene encodes CDR1 SGHAT and CDR2 FQDESV (reference sequence). Overall study results and limits: Altogether, around 160 TCR beta chains were recorded as cytomegalovirus-associated.

The sequence was collected from a man between 18 and 29 years old in good health and CMV-seropositive. This rearrangement joins TRBV11-1 to TRBJ2-1; 9 bases align to TRBD2. Material: PBMCs. CDR3 sequence (DNA): TGTGCCAGCAGCCCCAGACTAGCGGACAATGAGCAGTTCTTC. Translated: CASSPRLADNEQFF.